This note documents a single TCR beta chain sequence. Its target antigen remains unknown. Base qualities are missing; no much larger clone stands one base away. In the germline V gene, CDR1 corresponds to SGHDN and CDR2 to FVKESK. V loses 3 bases of germline sequence and J loses 6 bases, and the interval between the two ends is 16 bases. Spanning cysteine to phenylalanine, the CDR3 consists of 15 amino acids. Only CDR3 DNA is held: 45 bases, read in frame from base 1. Library prep was done by the immunoSEQ multiplex PCR assay. Per the source publication's procedure: Repertoires were summarized in terms of richness and clonality, and significantly expanded and contracted clones between pre- and post-therapy samples were identified. Imported from immuneACCESS, the table was reduced by TCRdb to in-frame sequences with V and J called. These copies leave out some clones; in studies compared against another copy, an unresolved V gene accounts for under half, and the cause of the remainder is not known. V, J and clone size are those of that table, while D and trimming were read from the DNA. The sample profile shows fewer than 40,000 clones; 90% of them were found once. The ten largest make up around 5.1% of the sample.

Interpreted using the paper, the time point label stands for: at surgical resection after neoadjuvant nivolumab +/- ipilimumab. The samples were taken from NEOSTAR, a phase 2 randomized trial in operable NSCLC that tested neoadjuvant nivolumab or nivolumab plus ipilimumab, followed by surgery. The data derive from a study of neoadjuvant nivolumab and ipilimumab in lung cancer (dated by TCRdb to 2020 to 2022). Context from the whole study: Intravenous nivolumab was dosed at 3 mg/kg on days 1, 15 and 29, and in the combination arm ipilimumab 1 mg/kg was added on day 1 only. The major pathologic response (MPR) rate in the intention-to-treat population in each study arm was designated as the primary trial endpoint. Of the 40 to 45 patients with operable NSCLC treated in the trial, approximately 23 were randomized to nivolumab monotherapy and around 20 to nivolumab plus ipilimumab. TCR repertoires in pretherapy (baseline) peripheral blood were compared with TCR repertoires in tumors resected at surgery after neoadjuvant immune checkpoint blockade. Matched pretherapy and resected tumor pairs were analyzed for seven patients: four treated with nivolumab and three with nivolumab plus ipilimumab. Overall study outcomes, separate from this receptor: From pretherapy to surgery, tumor T-cell richness and clonality increased in three of three dual-therapy tumors but in only two of four nivolumab-treated tumors. TCR sequencing was performed in a small number of samples. A positive correlation was observed between pretherapy blood TCR richness and richness in tumors resected after neoadjuvant therapy (Spearman R of about 0.83). Compared with tumor-adjacent uninvolved lung, resected tumors had greater TCR richness and clonality, and increases showed up in more of the dual-therapy-treated tumors. No significant correlation was found between TCR clonality and pathologic tumor regression, and only one major-pathologic-response sample was available for the clonality analysis.

Sample: peripheral blood, taken after neoadjuvant nivolumab, alone or with ipilimumab, at or shortly before surgery. The clonotype originates from an adult with non-small cell lung cancer. The chain is assembled from TRBV14 and TRBJ2-3; the D gene is perhaps TRBD2, on 5 matching bases. The CDR3 reads as follows: CASSHGVARPDTQYF. The nucleotides are TGTGCCAGCAGCCATGGGGTAGCGCGGCCCGATACGCAGTATTTT.